Below are 28 T cell receptor beta chains sequenced from a single sample in a study of blood T cell repertoires in COVID-19. Some clones are missing from TCRdb's copy, which holds only in-frame ones; the method was immunoSEQ multiplex PCR. The sample holds roughly 250,000 clones, roughly nine tenths seen once. The sample taken for sequencing was PBMCs or T cells enriched from blood (not recorded which). These receptors were collected from a human donor in a cohort exposed to, infected with or recovered from COVID-19 (not recorded which). The donor label of this sample is uncertain.

This sequence joins TRBV7-9 and TRBJ2-5, with 9 positions matching TRBD2. This CDR3 has 16 amino acids. Germline V gene data show CDR1 as SEHNR and CDR2 as FQNEAQ (reference sequence). J gave up 1 base and V 5 bases, and 8 bases lay outside the gene matches. This chain's CDR3 is CASSRLGRGGQETQYF. CDR3 DNA sequence: TGTGCCAGCAGCCGCCTCGGGCGGGGGGGCCAAGAGACCCAGTACTTC.

The chain links TRBV7-9 to TRBJ2-5; D ambiguous. Germline CDR1 reads SEHNR; CDR2 reads FQNEAQ (reference sequence). The CDR3 is 15 amino acids. V dropped 5 bases and J dropped 2 bases, with 15 bases sitting between them. DNA of the CDR3: TGTGCCAGCAGCCCTCGAGGCCGGCTACAAGAGACCCAGTACTTC. Translating it yields CASSPRGRLQETQYF.

The chain is built from TRBV6-4 and TRBJ1-6; D gene unclear. CDR1 and CDR2 (germline): MRHNA, SNTAGT. CDR3 size: 16 residues. V lost 4 bases and J 0 bases, leaving 10 bases between the germline ends. In DNA form, the CDR3 reads TGTGCCAGCAGTGGGGAGCTAAGCTCCTATAATTCACCCCTCCACTTT. This codes for CASSGELSSYNSPLHF.

The chain employs TRBV4-1 and TRBJ1-3; D is ambiguous. Germline lookup yields CDR1 MGHRA and CDR2 YSYEKL. The CDR3 loop spans 15 amino acids. The germline V and J ends were trimmed by 3 bases and 7 bases, with 16 bases remaining between them. The CDR3 reads CASSQLAGIGNTIYF. CDR3 coding DNA: TGCGCCAGCAGCCAGCTGGCCGGCATCGGGAACACCATATATTTT.

In this sample, this clone turned up once. The chain carries TRBV29-1 and TRBJ2-1; no clear D. Germline lookup yields CDR1 SQVTM and CDR2 ANQGSEA. The CDR3 contains 11 residues. Deletions cut 5 bases from V and 3 bases from J, with 5 bases between. The CDR3 coding sequence is TGCAGCGTTATCGGCTACAATGAGCAGTTCTTC. Protein product: CSVIGYNEQFF.

The rearrangement links TRBV20-1 to TRBJ1-3; D ambiguous. V shed 3 bases and J shed 0 bases, with 12 bases lying between them. Per germline, CDR1 DFQATT and CDR2 SNEGSKA (reference sequence). The CDR3 has 15 amino acids. This CDR3 is CSASELGSSGNTIYF. CDR3 nucleotides: TGCAGTGCTAGTGAACTGGGGAGCTCTGGAAACACCATATATTTT.

This clone was recorded only once. V is TRBV7-9 and J is TRBJ1-1; no firm D call. The CDR3 extends over 14 amino acids. V gave up 5 bases and J gave up 6 bases, with 16 bases separating them. Per the germline V gene, CDR1 is SEHNR and CDR2 is FQNEAQ (reference sequence). The CDR3 protein is CASSRERGASEAFF. DNA of the CDR3: TGTGCCAGCAGCCGGGAAAGAGGAGCATCTGAAGCTTTCTTT.

The rearrangement links TRBV29-1 to TRBJ1-1, with a tentative D call TRBD1 (5 bases). Germline V gene lookup returns CDR1 SQVTM and CDR2 ANQGSEA. The V end was cut by 6 bases, the J end by 7 bases, with 15 bases between. The CDR3 loop spans 12 amino acids. This chain's CDR3 is CSVPHGGGEAFF. In DNA, the CDR3 is TGCAGCGTGCCCCATGGGGGGGGTGAAGCTTTCTTT.

The gene calls are TRBV6-4 and TRBJ2-7, with a weak D call TRBD2 (5 bases). CDR1 and CDR2 (germline): MRHNA, SNTAGT. The CDR3 loop spans 16 amino acids. With 6 bases removed from V and 2 bases from J, the gap between germline ends came to 20 bases. This CDR3 reads CASRSTRTLHPYEQYF. The CDR3, as DNA: TGTGCCAGCAGAAGTACAAGGACTCTTCATCCCTACGAGCAGTACTTC.

The genes are TRBV7-2 and TRBJ2-5; D may be TRBD1 (6 bases). Germline V CDR1 and CDR2: SGHTA, FQGNSA. The CDR3 is 17 amino acids. V shed 1 base and J shed 2 bases, with 17 bases lying between them. The CDR3 DNA reads as TGTGCCAGCAGCTTAGATGGCAGGGGAAACTATCAAGAGACCCAGTACTTC. Encoded protein: CASSLDGRGNYQETQYF.

The chain couples TRBV10-1 to TRBJ2-2; D gene ambiguous. Trimming cost V 4 bases and J 4 bases, with 4 bases left between them. The CDR3 runs to 12 residues. Per germline, CDR1 WNHNN and CDR2 SYGVQD (reference sequence). The CDR3 DNA reads TGCGCCAGCAGTGCCGGCACCGGGGAGCTGTTTTTT. Translated, it gives CASSAGTGELFF.

The chain recombines TRBV15 with TRBJ1-6; D uncertain. This CDR3 contains 13 residues. The germline V gene encodes CDR1 LNHNV and CDR2 YYDKDF (reference sequence). Between the trimmed V and J ends, which lost 0 bases and 9 bases, there was a span of 6 bases. This CDR3 reads CATSRDQSSPLHF. The DNA for the CDR3 is TGTGCCACCAGCAGAGACCAGTCTTCACCCCTCCACTTT.

The chain uses TRBV12-3 or TRBV12-4 and TRBJ1-2; D gene ambiguous. This CDR3 is 12 amino acids long. V gave up 5 bases and J gave up 6 bases, with 10 bases separating them. As DNA, the CDR3 is TGTGCCAGCAGTACCGGTGCCAATGGCTACACCTTC. Amino acids: CASSTGANGYTF.

The chain's CDR3 is CASSYSFARANTEAFF. CDR3 in DNA: TGTGCCAGCAGTTACTCGTTTGCGAGGGCGAACACTGAAGCTTTCTTT. This rearrangement joins TRBV6-5 to TRBJ1-1; D is unresolved. CDR1 and CDR2 from the germline V gene are MNHEY and SVGAGI. The CDR3 extends over 16 amino acids. Trimming stripped 0 bases from V and 1 base from J, with 12 bases between.

J is TRBJ1-1 and V is TRBV6-5; D unresolved. The ends were cut back, 8 bases at V and 2 bases at J, with 12 bases in the middle. The CDR3 length is 13 residues. Germline V lookup: CDR1 MNHEY, CDR2 SVGAGI. DNA of the CDR3: TGTGCCAGCCAAAGACTGCTCAACACTGAAGCTTTCTTT. Translating it yields CASQRLLNTEAFF.

The V and J genes are TRBV3-1 (or the pseudogene TRBV3-2) and TRBJ1-1, with D tentatively TRBD1 (5 bases). The CDR3 is 17 amino acids. Germline assignment: CDR1 LGHDT and CDR2 YNNKEL (reference sequence). V lost 3 bases, J lost 3 bases, and 20 bases lay in between. The chain's CDR3 is CASSHGGFGFRDTEAFF. The CDR3 nucleotides read TGTGCCAGCAGCCACGGGGGTTTTGGCTTTCGGGACACTGAAGCTTTCTTT.

This clone was recorded once. The chain carries TRBV30 and TRBJ1-2; D is unresolved. Germline V lookup: CDR1 GTSNPN, CDR2 SVGIG (reference sequence). V was cut by 2 bases and J by 2 bases, with 12 bases left in between. There are 14 residues in the CDR3. This CDR3 reads CAWSNRQANYGYTF. CDR3 sequence (DNA): TGTGCCTGGAGTAATCGGCAGGCCAACTATGGCTACACCTTC. Filled out from reference TRBV30 and TRBJ1-2, the complete variable domain reads SQTIHQWPATLVQPVGSPLSLECTVEGTSNPNLYWYRQAAGRGLQLLFYSVGIGQISSEVPQNLSASRPQDRQFILSSKKLLLSDSGFYLCAWSNRQANYGYTFGSGTRLTVV.

The chain carries TRBV5-1 and TRBJ2-1; D might be TRBD2 (6 bases). Trimming cost V 0 bases and J 7 bases, with 14 bases left between them. The CDR3 is 15 amino acids. Germline CDR1 and CDR2: SGHRS and YFSETQ. CDR3 sequence reads: CASSLDGGVKNEQFF. The CDR3 DNA follows: TGCGCCAGCAGCTTGGATGGCGGGGTTAAGAATGAGCAGTTCTTC.

The V gene is TRBV7-8, the J gene TRBJ1-1, with TRBD1 as a possible D gene (6 bases). The germline V gene has CDR1 SGHVS and CDR2 FQNEAQ. Trimming pared 3 bases from V and 8 bases from J, leaving 13 bases between. The CDR3 covers 13 residues. CDR3 DNA: TGTGCCAGCAGCTTTGAAAGGGGGGGGGAAGCTTTCTTT. Its protein is CASSFERGGEAFF.

The rearrangement links TRBV27 to TRBJ1-4, with 7 bases that match TRBD1. In germline, CDR1 is MNHEY, CDR2 SMNVEV (reference sequence). The CDR3 spans 14 residues. V shed 5 bases and J 7 bases; nucleotides not matched to a gene: 7. CDR3 nucleotides: TGTGCCAGCAGTCAAGGGACAGATGCTGAAAAACTGTTTTTT. This sequence encodes CASSQGTDAEKLFF.

The J gene is TRBJ2-7, the V gene TRBV4-1; no firm D call. Germline V gene data show CDR1 as MGHRA and CDR2 as YSYEKL. V was shortened by 1 base and J by 3 bases, with 10 bases between the two germline ends. The CDR3 has 14 residues. The DNA of the CDR3 is TGCGCCAGCAGCCAAGCTCACAGAGACTACGAGCAGTACTTC. This translates into CASSQAHRDYEQYF.

The chain combines TRBV6-2 or TRBV6-3 with TRBJ1-1; D is perhaps TRBD1 (6 bases). V was pared by 2 bases and J by 1 base, with 14 bases between. Germline lookup yields CDR1 MNHEY and CDR2 SVGEGT. The CDR3 is 16 amino acids. CDR3 sequence reads: CASSYREGERNTEAFF. DNA of the CDR3: TGTGCCAGCAGTTACCGAGAGGGGGAACGGAACACTGAAGCTTTCTTT.

This chain connects TRBV27 to TRBJ2-3; D is possibly TRBD2 (6 bases). Germline CDR1 is MNHEY and CDR2 is SMNVEV (reference sequence). V was pared by 7 bases and J by 0 bases, with 14 bases between. The length of the CDR3 is 15 residues. This CDR3 reads CASTSLGRSTDTQYF. The CDR3 DNA reads TGTGCCAGCACCTCCTTAGGGAGGAGCACAGATACGCAGTATTTT.

The CDR3 region has the DNA TGTGCCAGCAGCCTCGCGGGACAGGGGACAGATACGCAGTATTTT. It encodes CASSLAGQGTDTQYF. The chain links TRBV3-1 (or the pseudogene TRBV3-2) to TRBJ2-3; 10 positions match TRBD1. The CDR3 runs to 15 residues. V was clipped by 4 bases and J by 3 bases; unmatched bases: 4. Germline V gene sequence: CDR1 LGHDT, CDR2 YNNKEL (reference sequence).

The chain joins TRBV5-1 to TRBJ2-2, with TRBD1 identical over 7 bases. The CDR3 covers 14 residues. The germline V gene has CDR1 SGHRS and CDR2 YFSETQ. After removal of 4 bases from V and 5 bases from J, the junction contained 5 bases not matched to a gene. The CDR3 sequence: CASSTTTGTGELFF. For the CDR3, the DNA is TGCGCCAGCAGCACGACGACAGGGACCGGGGAGCTGTTTTTT. The variable domain in full, completed from reference TRBV5-1 and TRBJ2-2, reads KAGVTQTPRYLIKTRGQQVTLSCSPISGHRSVSWYQQTPGQGLQFLFEYFSETQRNKGNFPGRFSGRQFSNSRSEMNVSTLELGDSALYLCASSTTTGTGELFFGEGSRLTVL.

The chain employs TRBV4-3 and TRBJ2-1; TRBD1 might be the D (6 bases). Germline V gene data show CDR1 as LGHNA and CDR2 as YSLEER. The CDR3 extends over 18 amino acids. Trimming cost V 2 bases and J 4 bases, with 21 bases left between them. Written as DNA, the CDR3 is TGCGCCAGCAGCCAATCTGTCGGCCGGACAGCCCCGTACAATGAGCAGTTCTTC. Translated, it gives CASSQSVGRTAPYNEQFF.

This clone has a single count. The chain is built from TRBV19 and TRBJ2-7, with TRBD1 matching 7 bases. CDR1 and CDR2 (germline): LNHDA, SQIVND (reference sequence). Losses at the gene ends were 4 bases for V and 5 bases for J; bases not matched to a gene: 17. The CDR3 contains 17 residues. For the CDR3, the DNA is TGTGCCAGTAGTACACTCCAAGGGGGCGCTTTCGTCGACGAGCAGTACTTC. Amino acids: CASSTLQGGAFVDEQYF. Full variable domain (remainder filled in from reference TRBV19 and TRBJ2-7): DGGITQSPKYLFRKEGQNVTLSCEQNLNHDAMYWYRQDPGQGLRLIYYSQIVNDFQKGDIAEGYSVSREKKESFPLTVTSAQKNPTAFYLCASSTLQGGAFVDEQYFGPGTRLTVT.

This chain joins TRBV7-9 and TRBJ1-3; tentative D call: TRBD1 (5 bases). CDR3 length equals 19 residues. V lost 6 bases and J 9 bases, leaving 33 bases between the germline ends. The germline CDR1 and CDR2 sequences are SEHNR and FQNEAQ (reference sequence). CDR3 sequence reads: CASSHVPGVPSGGEGTIYF. CDR3 coding DNA: TGTGCCAGCAGTCATGTGCCCGGAGTCCCGAGCGGGGGAGAAGGCACCATATATTTT.